This T cell receptor (beta chain) was identified in a study of T cell responses to AZD1222 COVID-19 vaccine. Study-level background: Pooling was applied to second doses at about 4 or about 12 weeks.

The study's findings and limits: Spike-spanning, vaccine-associated CD4 TCRs were dominant at 160-218 and 743-854. Two AZD1222 administrations were followed by greater Spike-specific TCR breadth and depth. Baseline testing showed seropositivity in only a handful of AZD1222 recipients.

The length of the CDR3 is 14 residues. Trimming cost V 0 bases and J 5 bases, with 7 bases left between them. From germline, CDR1 is LNHNV and CDR2 YYDKDF (reference sequence). Comment on this clone: The antigen remains unidentified.

TCRdb keeps only in-frame clones here, not all; method: immunoSEQ multiplex PCR. Seen here are 95,000 to 150,000 clones, about 90% observed once, and the top ten hold roughly 5%. This specimen consisted of peripheral blood, obtained on day 0 of AZD1222 vaccination. The rearrangement links TRBV15 to TRBJ1-4; D might be TRBD1 (5 bases). The sequence came from an adult in good health. The CDR3, as DNA: TGTGCCACCAGCAGAGATAACAGGAATGAAAAACTGTTTTTT. Protein sequence: CATSRDNRNEKLFF.